This T cell receptor beta chain was sequenced during a study of T cell repertoires in cytomegalovirus infection. TCRdb re-called the reads through MiXCR, storing one row per CDR3 protein. In the table there are about 920,000 distinct CDR3 sequences, around 30% of which are singletons. This CDR3 is 16 amino acids long. V shed 2 bases, J shed 1 base, and the junction held 2 bases outside the gene matches. The V gene's germline CDR1 is KGHDR and CDR2 SFDVKD. About this clonotype itself: Its target is not known.

The sequencing here drew on cultured CD8+ T cells from PBMCs, taken from culture after CMV antigen stimulation. The chain uses TRBV24-1 and TRBJ2-3; 10 bases are shared with TRBD1. The TCR sequence derives from a human donor in good health (CMV status not recorded). Some clones in this sample may be carry-over from other donors' samples. In DNA form, the CDR3 reads TGTGCCACCAGTGATTCCGGACAGGGGGGCACAGATACGCAGTATTTT. Its translation: CATSDSGQGGTDTQYF.